The clone carrying this T cell receptor (beta chain) was seen at least ten times. Its antigen is still unknown. The CDR3 sequence is 15 residues long. The germline V gene has CDR1 MNHNY and CDR2 SVGAGI (reference sequence). Trimming left V 0 bases short and J 5 bases short, with 13 bases between. Using its own MiXCR run on the reads, TCRdb lists one record per CDR3 protein. The profile shows 210,000 or so distinct CDR3 sequences, 6.5% of them singletons. The data stem from a study of T cell repertoires in cytomegalovirus infection. Study details: The public TCR beta signatures pointed to both CMV infection and matching HLA type.

Study conclusions and caveats: Carriers of CMV plus the relevant HLA were identified by cumulative public TCR beta family frequency. HLA-C-restricted TCR beta clonotypes specific for CMV led the ex vivo response.

The chain carries TRBV6-6 and TRBJ1-2, with D possibly being TRBD1 (5 bases). Sequencing was carried out using PBMCs. The sequence was obtained from a human donor in good health (CMV status not recorded). Some clones in this sample may be carry-over from other donors' samples. The CDR3 is CASSYSSGAEYGYTF. The CDR3 bases are TGTGCCAGCAGTTACTCGAGCGGGGCTGAATATGGCTACACCTTC.